What follows is one TCR beta chain and its context. The protocol was immunoSEQ multiplex PCR, while the TCRdb copy is restricted to in-frame clones and leaves out a portion. Of 150,000 to 200,000 clones listed, around nine tenths are singletons. These data are taken from a study of blood T cell repertoires in COVID-19. Sequences were obtained from peripheral blood. The clonotype comes from a man aged 65 to 79 with acute or convalescent COVID-19.

CDR3 in DNA: TGTGCCAGCAGCTCAAATGCAGATACGCAGTATTTT. Translation gives CASSSNADTQYF. This sequence joins TRBV7-3 and TRBJ2-3; D not resolved. Germline CDR1 reads SGHTA; CDR2 reads FQGTGA. The CDR3 has 12 residues. The V and J ends lost 4 bases and 4 bases respectively, with 6 bases between them.